What follows are 22 T cell receptor beta chains derived from one specimen sequenced in a study of cytomegalovirus exposure and HLA in healthy donors. The PCR used 60 Vbeta and 13 Jbeta primers. Produced via immunoSEQ multiplex PCR; TCRdb's table is partial and in-frame only. Of tens of thousands of clones listed, around 67% are singletons. Sequenced sample: PBMCs. The receptor source for this set is a woman in her fifties or sixties in good health and CMV-seropositive.

A single count supports this clone. V gene TRBV2 combines with J gene TRBJ2-2, with D maybe TRBD1 (5 bases). The CDR3 is 12 residues long. CDR1 SNHLY and CDR2 FYNNEI come from the germline V gene. V gave up 6 bases and J gave up 6 bases, with 8 bases separating them. This CDR3 is CASSAGPGELFF. The CDR3 region has the DNA TGTGCCAGCAGCGCAGGGCCCGGGGAGCTGTTTTTT. Drawing the rest from reference TRBV2 and TRBJ2-2, the complete variable domain is EPEVTQTPSHQVTQMGQEVILRCVPISNHLYFYWYRQILGQKVEFLVSFYNNEISEKSEIFDDQFSVERPDGSNFTLKIRSTKLEDSAMYFCASSAGPGELFFGEGSRLTVL.

The chain combines TRBV5-1 with TRBJ1-6; 8 nucleotides agree with TRBD1. Germline assignment: CDR1 SGHRS and CDR2 YFSETQ. Trimming at V came to 5 bases and at J to 5 bases, leaving 9 bases not matched to a gene. The CDR3 is made up of 16 amino acids. This CDR3 is CASRSGQAGHNSPLHF. DNA for the CDR3: TGCGCCAGCAGATCGGGACAGGCGGGCCATAATTCACCCCTCCACTTT. The full variable domain, completed using reference TRBV5-1 and TRBJ1-6, is KAGVTQTPRYLIKTRGQQVTLSCSPISGHRSVSWYQQTPGQGLQFLFEYFSETQRNKGNFPGRFSGRQFSNSRSEMNVSTLELGDSALYLCASRSGQAGHNSPLHFGNGTRLTVT.

The V call is TRBV7-6, the J call TRBJ2-5, with no clear D. V was trimmed by 3 bases and J by 0 bases, leaving 5 bases between them. The germline V gene encodes CDR1 SGHVS and CDR2 FNYEAQ. CDR3 size: 13 residues. DNA of the CDR3: TGTGCCAGCAGCTTTCTACACCAAGAGACCCAGTACTTC. Translation: CASSFLHQETQYF.

This chain uses TRBV6-1 with TRBJ2-5, with TRBD2 matching 8 bases. Germline CDR1 MNHNS, CDR2 SASEGT. The V and J ends lost 7 bases and 4 bases, in that order; junction bases with no gene match: 2. This CDR3 is 12 amino acids long. CDR3 in amino acids: CASKTSGETQYF. The CDR3 region has the DNA TGTGCCAGCAAAACTAGCGGAGAGACCCAGTACTTC.

This clone was counted a few times. V gene TRBV11-2 combines with J gene TRBJ1-3, with a weak D call TRBD1 (5 bases). This CDR3 has 16 amino acids. In germline, CDR1 is SGHAT, CDR2 FQNNGV. Trimming left V 0 bases short and J 0 bases short, with 9 bases between. In DNA, the CDR3 is TGTGCCAGCAGCTTAGAGACAGCGAACTCTGGAAACACCATATATTTT. It is translated as CASSLETANSGNTIYF.

This CDR3 reads CASSFLFAGAHTNTEAFF. For the CDR3, the DNA is TGCGCCAGCAGCTTCCTCTTCGCGGGCGCCCATACTAACACTGAAGCTTTCTTT. The chain has TRBV5-1 and TRBJ1-1, with unresolved D. Germline CDR1 is SGHRS and CDR2 is YFSETQ. V was trimmed by 2 bases and J by 2 bases, leaving 22 bases between them. CDR3 size: 18 residues. The full variable domain, rest sourced from reference TRBV5-1 and TRBJ1-1, is KAGVTQTPRYLIKTRGQQVTLSCSPISGHRSVSWYQQTPGQGLQFLFEYFSETQRNKGNFPGRFSGRQFSNSRSEMNVSTLELGDSALYLCASSFLFAGAHTNTEAFFGQGTRLTVV.

The chain uses TRBV9 and TRBJ2-3, with 11 bases lining up with TRBD2. The junction had 10 bases not matched to a gene; V was cut back by 2 bases and J by 2 bases. The length of the CDR3 is 18 residues. Germline CDR1 and CDR2: SGDLS and YYNGEE. The CDR3 coding sequence is TGTGCCAGCAGCGTCGACCTAGCGGGGGGACTTCCCACAGATACGCAGTATTTT. Translation gives CASSVDLAGGLPTDTQYF.

The chain uses TRBV7-3 and TRBJ2-3, with D uncertain. The length of the CDR3 is 17 residues. CDR1 SGHTA and CDR2 FQGTGA come from the germline V gene. V gave up 8 bases and J gave up 10 bases, with 31 bases separating them. CDR3 nucleotide sequence: TGTGCCAGCTTCCAAGGCCGGTTTTTGTTTTCGGGTTCAGCGCAGTATTTT. It specifies CASFQGRFLFSGSAQYF.

V is TRBV11-2 and J is TRBJ1-2; D might be TRBD1 (5 bases). In germline, CDR1 is SGHAT, CDR2 FQNNGV. V dropped 5 bases and J dropped 1 base, with 11 bases sitting between them. The CDR3 runs to 14 residues. CDR3 region: CASSPTDFNYGYTF. CDR3 DNA sequence: TGTGCCAGCAGCCCGACAGATTTTAACTATGGCTACACCTTC.

J is TRBJ1-1 and V is TRBV4-1; possible D gene TRBD1, 6 bases. CDR1 and CDR2 (germline): MGHRA, YSYEKL. V was clipped by 0 bases and J by 6 bases, with 17 bases between them. The CDR3 consists of 16 residues. CDR3 nucleotides: TGCGCCAGCAGCCAAGAGTTCTCGCAGGGGACGGCTGAAGCTTTCTTT. It encodes CASSQEFSQGTAEAFF.

This clone appeared a single time. V gene TRBV6-1 combines with J gene TRBJ1-5; D is possibly TRBD1 (6 bases). The V end was cut by 3 bases, the J end by 7 bases, with 16 bases between. Per the germline V gene, CDR1 is MNHNS and CDR2 is SASEGT. This CDR3 region has 15 residues. Here the CDR3 reads CASSDKRGFQQPQHF. DNA for the CDR3: TGTGCCAGCAGTGACAAAAGGGGGTTCCAACAGCCCCAGCATTTT.

This clone was seen a few times. This chain connects TRBV5-5 to TRBJ1-4, with 7 bases identical to TRBD1. Germline CDR1 SGHKS, CDR2 YYEKEE (reference sequence). With V trimmed by 4 bases and J by 5 bases, 5 bases remained unmatched. The CDR3 has 14 residues. CDR3 in amino acids: CASSHRGLNEKLFF. CDR3 DNA sequence: TGTGCCAGCAGCCACAGGGGATTGAATGAAAAACTGTTTTTT.

The chain employs TRBV19 and TRBJ1-1; unclear D gene. This CDR3 spans 13 amino acids. Trimming pared 3 bases from V and 5 bases from J, leaving 10 bases between. CDR1 and CDR2 from the germline V gene are LNHDA and SQIVND (reference sequence). CDR3 in DNA: TGTGCCAGTAGTATTCAGACTGGGACTGAAGCTTTCTTT. Protein sequence: CASSIQTGTEAFF.

This clone was seen a single time. V usage is TRBV7-6 and J usage is TRBJ2-5; 8 bases align to TRBD2. The trim removed 7 bases at V and 2 bases at J, leaving 9 bases unmatched. This CDR3 is built from 15 residues. Germline CDR1 reads SGHVS; CDR2 reads FNYEAQ. The CDR3, as DNA: TGTGCCAGCACCGTAGGGGCGGGGGGACAAGAGACCCAGTACTTC. Translating gives CASTVGAGGQETQYF.

The chain combines TRBV27 with TRBJ2-7; the D gene is possibly TRBD1 (6 bases). This CDR3 has 13 residues. The germline gives CDR1 MNHEY, CDR2 SMNVEV (reference sequence). V lost 6 bases to trimming and J lost 2 bases, with 11 bases between them. The CDR3 here is CASSIQGPYEQYF. The CDR3 DNA follows: TGTGCCAGCAGCATACAGGGCCCCTACGAGCAGTACTTC.

This chain connects TRBV9 to TRBJ1-2; maybe TRBD1 (6 bases). The CDR3 consists of 14 residues. V lost 0 bases, J lost 7 bases, and 13 bases lay in between. The germline V gene encodes CDR1 SGDLS and CDR2 YYNGEE. Here the CDR3 reads CASSVVEGVGGYTF. The CDR3 DNA is TGTGCCAGCAGCGTAGTTGAGGGGGTAGGTGGCTACACCTTC.

The genes are TRBV12-5 and TRBJ2-7, with D tentatively TRBD2 (6 bases). The V end lost 4 bases, the J end lost 7 bases, and 17 bases lay between the germline ends. This CDR3 contains 14 residues. Looked up from germline, CDR1 is LGHNT and CDR2 is FRNRAP. CDR3 region: CASGYWTIQREQYF. The CDR3, as DNA: TGTGCTAGTGGTTATTGGACTATTCAGAGGGAGCAGTACTTC.

The chain joins TRBV7-3 to TRBJ2-1; D perhaps matches TRBD2 (5 bases). Trimming pared 4 bases from V and 7 bases from J, leaving 8 bases between. Germline CDR1 is SGHTA and CDR2 is FQGTGA. The CDR3 loop spans 12 amino acids. CDR3 protein: CASSSTGNEQFF. DNA for the CDR3: TGTGCCAGCAGCTCCACGGGGAATGAGCAGTTCTTC.

Concerning this clone: One junction end does not reproduce the germline sequence, and a read error may be involved. This rearrangement joins TRBV11-1 to TRBJ1-1; D not certain. There are 13 residues in the CDR3. Germline loops: CDR1 SGHAT, CDR2 FQDESV (reference sequence). The CDR3 reads CASSLVRIGKIIF. CDR3 in DNA: TGTGCCAGCAGCTTAGTTCGGATCGGGAAGATAATCTTT. Together with reference TRBV11-1 and TRBJ1-1, the CDR3 gives the full variable domain: EAEVAQSPRYKITEKSQAVAFWCDPISGHATLYWYRQILGQGPELLVQFQDESVVDDSQLPKDRFSAERLKGVDSTLKIQPAELGDSAMYLCASSLVRIGKIIFGQGTRLTVV.

V gene TRBV28 combines with J gene TRBJ1-2, with TRBD1 matching 8 bases. The length of the CDR3 is 18 residues. From germline, CDR1 is MDHEN and CDR2 SYDVKM. The ends lost 3 bases at V and 7 bases at J; junction bases unmatched: 19. The DNA of the CDR3 is TGTGCCAGCAGTTTCTTGGGGAACAGGGGGAACCTTTGGGGTGGCTACACCTTC. This encodes CASSFLGNRGNLWGGYTF.

The CDR3 is CASRGQNTEAFF. For the CDR3, the DNA is TGTGCCAGTAGAGGACAGAACACTGAAGCTTTCTTT. The genes are TRBV19 and TRBJ1-1, with D tentatively TRBD1 (5 bases). The CDR3 has 12 amino acids. V gave up 6 bases and J gave up 1 base, with 6 bases separating them. The germline V gene has CDR1 LNHDA and CDR2 SQIVND (reference sequence).

The chain couples TRBV2 to TRBJ1-1, with D uncertain. The CDR3 covers 14 residues. V was cut by 4 bases and J by 4 bases, with 13 bases left in between. From germline, CDR1 is SNHLY and CDR2 FYNNEI. CDR3 DNA: TGTGCCAGCAGTGGCCGGGGAATGGCCACTGAAGCTTTCTTT. Protein sequence: CASSGRGMATEAFF.